This T cell receptor (beta chain) was recovered during a study of T cells in tumors after PD-1 blockade. Study in general: Some patients also took daily vismodegib 150 mg during anti-PD-1 treatment. Notes on the study in general: Some novel exhausted tumor clones appeared in pre-treatment blood, suggesting peripheral recruitment.

The CDR3 sequence is 14 residues long. Trimming cost V 4 bases and J 4 bases, with 10 bases left between them. The germline V gene has CDR1 SGHTA and CDR2 FQGTGA. TCRdb's copy holds only in-frame clones and misses some; the assay was immunoSEQ multiplex PCR. The profile shows 3,500 to 4,500 clones, approximately 68% of them singletons. As for this clone: The antigen is undetermined.

Tumor biopsies came from the same primary tumor site before and after PD-1 blockade. Tumor or blood genomic DNA was sequenced, with inputs of roughly 616 ng to 6,004 ng. This rearrangement joins TRBV7-3 to TRBJ2-2; a possible D gene is TRBD1 (6 bases). The source material was tumor tissue, sampled before anti-PD-1 treatment. The receptor comes from a human donor with basal cell carcinoma. Here the CDR3 DNA reads TGTGCCAGCAGCTCACAACAGGGCACCGGGGAGCTGTTTTTT. Its translation: CASSSQQGTGELFF.